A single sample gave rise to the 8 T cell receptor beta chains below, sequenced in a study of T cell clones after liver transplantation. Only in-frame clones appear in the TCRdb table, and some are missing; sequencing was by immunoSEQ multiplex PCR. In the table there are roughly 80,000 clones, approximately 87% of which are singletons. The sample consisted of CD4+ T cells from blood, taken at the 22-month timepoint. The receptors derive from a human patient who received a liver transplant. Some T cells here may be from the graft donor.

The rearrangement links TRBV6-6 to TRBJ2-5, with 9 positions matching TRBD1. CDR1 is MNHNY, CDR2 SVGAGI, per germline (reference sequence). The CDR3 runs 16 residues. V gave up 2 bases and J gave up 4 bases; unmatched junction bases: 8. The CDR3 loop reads CASSYGTGRATETQYF. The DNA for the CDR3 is TGTGCCAGCAGTTACGGGACAGGGCGGGCGACAGAGACCCAGTACTTC.

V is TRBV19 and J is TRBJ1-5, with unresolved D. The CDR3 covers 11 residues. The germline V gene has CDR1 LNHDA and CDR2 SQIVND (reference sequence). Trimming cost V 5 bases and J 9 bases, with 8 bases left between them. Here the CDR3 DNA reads TGTGCCAGTAGTTTCCGGGGGCCCCAGCATTTT. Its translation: CASSFRGPQHF.

CDR3 region: CASTRGEAGYGYTF. CDR3 sequence (DNA): TGTGCCAGCACCCGGGGGGAGGCCGGTTATGGCTACACCTTC. The chain joins TRBV6-5 to TRBJ1-2, with D possibly being TRBD1 (5 bases). The germline gives CDR1 MNHEY, CDR2 SVGAGI. The CDR3 consists of 14 residues. The V end lost 7 bases, the J end lost 5 bases, and 17 bases lay between the germline ends.

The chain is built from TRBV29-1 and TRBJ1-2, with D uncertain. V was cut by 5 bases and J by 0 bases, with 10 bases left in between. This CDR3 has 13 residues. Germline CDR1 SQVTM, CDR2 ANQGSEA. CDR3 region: CSVPIKTNYGYTF. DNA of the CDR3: TGCAGCGTTCCCATCAAGACTAACTATGGCTACACCTTC.

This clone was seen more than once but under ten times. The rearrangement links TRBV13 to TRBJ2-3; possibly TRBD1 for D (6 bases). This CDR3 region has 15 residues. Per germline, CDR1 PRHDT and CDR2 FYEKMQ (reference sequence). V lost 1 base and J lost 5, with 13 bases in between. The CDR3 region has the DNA TGTGCCAGCAGCTTAGCCCAGGGGATTAAAGATACGCAGTATTTT. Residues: CASSLAQGIKDTQYF.

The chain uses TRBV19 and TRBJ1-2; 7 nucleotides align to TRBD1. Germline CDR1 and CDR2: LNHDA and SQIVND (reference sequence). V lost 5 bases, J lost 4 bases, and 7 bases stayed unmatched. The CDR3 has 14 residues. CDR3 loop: CASSASGTVYGYTF. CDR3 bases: TGTGCCAGTAGTGCTAGCGGGACAGTCTATGGCTACACCTTC.

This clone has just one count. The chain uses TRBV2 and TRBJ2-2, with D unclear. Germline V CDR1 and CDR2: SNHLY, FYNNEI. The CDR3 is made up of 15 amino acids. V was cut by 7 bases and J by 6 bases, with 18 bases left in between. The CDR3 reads CASTPGRQAPGELFF. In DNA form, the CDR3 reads TGTGCCAGCACCCCCGGGCGGCAGGCCCCCGGGGAGCTGTTTTTT.

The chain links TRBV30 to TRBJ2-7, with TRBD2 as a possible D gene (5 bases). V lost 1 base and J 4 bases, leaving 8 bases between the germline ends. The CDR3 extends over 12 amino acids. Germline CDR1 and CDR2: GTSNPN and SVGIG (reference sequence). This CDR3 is CAWSARGYEQYF. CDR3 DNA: TGTGCCTGGAGTGCGCGAGGGTACGAGCAGTACTTC.